This T cell receptor beta chain was retrieved from a study of blood T cell repertoires in COVID-19. Study in general: The cDNA or gDNA used as material had been derived from T cells, B-cell-depleted T cells, or PBMCs.

The CDR3 has 10 amino acids. The V and J ends lost 4 bases and 8 bases respectively, with 5 bases between them. The repertoire was sequenced with immunoSEQ multiplex PCR; TCRdb's copy has only in-frame clones and lacks some. The sample records over 80,000 clones, roughly 76% being singletons. This clone was picked up a small number of times. V is TRBV12-3 or TRBV12-4 and J is TRBJ1-2, with a tentative D call TRBD1 (5 bases). The sample was peripheral blood. The source is a woman in her forties or fifties with acute or convalescent COVID-19. CDR3 sequence reads: CASSSGGYTF. CDR3 sequence (DNA): TGTGCCAGCAGTTCAGGGGGCTACACCTTC.